This T cell receptor beta chain was captured in a study of T cell repertoires in cytomegalovirus infection. Study at large: Both CMV infection and a matching HLA type were indicated by public TCR beta signatures. Findings and caveats of the study: Using cumulative public TCR beta family frequency, the authors identified those who carried CMV together with the relevant HLA. There were HLA-C-restricted CMV-specific TCR beta clonotypes dominating the ex vivo response.

With 5 bases removed from V and 2 bases from J, the gap between germline ends came to 16 bases. This CDR3 contains 16 residues. Via MiXCR, TCRdb re-called the reads, giving one row per CDR3 protein. In the table there are 200,000 to 250,000 distinct CDR3 sequences, 30% to 45% of which are singletons. As concerns this clonotype: Its target is not known.

The chain links TRBV12-3 or TRBV12-4 to TRBJ1-5; D is ambiguous. This sequence originates from a human donor in good health (CMV status not recorded). Some clones in this sample may be carry-over from other donors' samples. The sample was CD8+ T cells from cultured PBMCs, taken from culture after CMV antigen stimulation. The CDR3 here is CASSVSGRQGNQPQHF. CDR3 sequence (DNA): TGTGCCAGCAGTGTATCGGGGAGGCAAGGCAATCAGCCCCAGCATTTT.